This T cell receptor (beta chain) was sequenced in a study of T cell clusters in autoimmune cytopenias. This clonotype is classed as medium-sized by frequency. The CDR3 consists of 13 residues. The germline V gene encodes CDR1 SQVTM and CDR2 ANQGSEA. TRB was amplified from 250 ng of peripheral blood genomic DNA per sample. One tube held mixed TRB-A and TRB-B primer pools for touch-down PCR. Following a re-call of the multiplex PCR reads, TCRdb has one entry per CDR3 protein and lacks DNA. This table holds about 5,000 distinct CDR3 sequences. Sequencing was done on a sample of peripheral blood. The chain couples TRBV29-1 to TRBJ2-3; absent DNA, TCRdb's TRBD1 call cannot be checked. This receptor was taken from a human donor with an autoimmune cytopenia or autoimmune hepatitis (not recorded which). The CDR3 reads CSVSGPGPDTQYF.